This entry describes one T cell receptor beta chain. Its antigen is as yet unknown. Central memory, naive, regulatory and stem cell-like memory CD4+ cells were sorted by CD45RO/CCR7/CD25/CD127/CD95/CD27. This sample was included in a study of beta chain features in type 1 diabetes. V was cut by 0 bases and J by 6 bases, with 11 bases left in between. CDR1 and CDR2 from the germline V gene are LGHNA and YSLEER. The CDR3 contains 14 residues. What was sequenced were expressed TCRB transcripts, since all of the isolated RNA had been reverse transcribed. The study sequenced naive, central memory and regulatory T cell samples to an average of approximately 4 million reads. Sequencing used immunoSEQ multiplex PCR; TCRdb keeps in-frame clones, though not all of them. The table lists 390,000 or so clones, approximately 15% of them singletons, with 0.03% to 0.04% in the top ten. Broader study findings: Diminished insertions and augmented deletions at VDJ junctions characterized type 1 diabetes patients.

V and J are TRBV4-3 and TRBJ1-2; D gene ambiguous. Sequencing input: naive CD4+ T cells from blood. The source of this sequence is a man in his thirties or forties in good health. Here the CDR3 DNA reads TGCGCCAGCAGCCAAGATCGAGATTTGAATGGCTACACCTTC. Its translation: CASSQDRDLNGYTF.